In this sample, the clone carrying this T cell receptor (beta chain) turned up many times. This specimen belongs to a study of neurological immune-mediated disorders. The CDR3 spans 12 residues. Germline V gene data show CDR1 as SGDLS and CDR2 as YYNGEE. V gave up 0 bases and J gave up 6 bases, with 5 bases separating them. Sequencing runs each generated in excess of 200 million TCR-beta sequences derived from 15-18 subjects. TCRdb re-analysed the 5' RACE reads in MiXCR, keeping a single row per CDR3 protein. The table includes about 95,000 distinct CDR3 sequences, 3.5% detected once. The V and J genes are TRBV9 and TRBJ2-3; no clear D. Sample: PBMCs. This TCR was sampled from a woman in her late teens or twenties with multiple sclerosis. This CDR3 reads CASSVGRDTQYF. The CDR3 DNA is TGTGCCAGCAGCGTAGGTAGGGATACGCAGTATTTT.